These 4 T cell receptor beta chains were sequenced from one sample in a study of CD8 T cells in Susac syndrome. The RNA, 0.5 to 1 ug, was put through reverse transcription using random hexamers. TCRdb independently ran MiXCR on the immunoSEQ multiplex PCR reads; one entry per CDR3 protein. The data show 240,000 or so distinct CDR3 sequences, about 95% seen once. Sequencing was carried out using CD4+ T cells from PBMCs. All receptors derive from a human donor with Susac syndrome.

The J gene is TRBJ1-1, the V gene TRBV29-1; D ambiguous. CDR1 is SQVTM, CDR2 ANQGSEA, per germline. This CDR3 contains 9 residues. The germline V and J ends were trimmed by 5 bases and 2 bases, with 0 bases remaining between them. CDR3 residues: CSVNTEAFF. CDR3 DNA sequence: TGCAGCGTTAACACTGAAGCTTTCTTT.

The CDR3 sequence: CASKAGAYNEQFF. The CDR3 DNA follows: TGTGCCAGCAAAGCGGGAGCCTACAATGAGCAGTTCTTC. This chain connects TRBV25-1 to TRBJ2-1; 8 bases align to TRBD2. Per germline, CDR1 MGHDK and CDR2 SYGVNS. The V segment lost 7 bases and the J segment 2 bases; nucleotides outside the gene matches: 1. The CDR3 loop spans 13 amino acids.

The chain recombines TRBV29-1 with TRBJ2-2, with D hard to call. V lost 3 bases, J lost 2 bases, and 7 bases lay in between. Germline V gene data show CDR1 as SQVTM and CDR2 as ANQGSEA. This CDR3 region has 13 residues. CDR3 bases: TGCAGCGTTGATCCCCGTAACACCGGGGAGCTGTTTTTT. It codes for CSVDPRNTGELFF.

This chain uses TRBV24-1 with TRBJ2-7; D could derive from TRBD1 or TRBD2 (5 bases each). The germline gives CDR1 KGHDR, CDR2 SFDVKD. V lost 3 bases, J lost 4 bases, and 12 bases lay in between. This CDR3 has 14 residues. The CDR3 sequence is CATSDPRGSYEQYF. The CDR3 DNA is TGTGCCACCAGTGATCCCCGGGGCTCTTACGAGCAGTACTTC.